These 20 T cell receptor beta chains share one sample of origin, sequenced in a study of T cell changes during pregnancy in multiple sclerosis. Sequencing was performed with immunoSEQ multiplex PCR; in TCRdb, only in-frame clones are kept and a portion is missing. The sample records some 89,000 clones, less than 95% being singletons. The sequences come from peripheral blood, collected in the third trimester of pregnancy. The source is a female donor with multiple sclerosis, enrolled in a pregnancy study.

This sequence joins TRBV30 and TRBJ1-2; 7 bases are a match to TRBD1. Per germline, CDR1 GTSNPN and CDR2 SVGIG (reference sequence). V was pared by 7 bases and J by 0 bases, with 8 bases of the junction left unmatched. CDR3 length equals 14 residues. This chain's CDR3 is CASRGQDANYGYTF. The CDR3 coding sequence is TGTGCCTCCAGAGGACAGGACGCTAACTATGGCTACACCTTC.

The V and J genes are TRBV29-1 and TRBJ1-3, with unresolved D. Germline CDR1 is SQVTM and CDR2 is ANQGSEA. Trimming cost V 0 bases and J 4 bases, with 7 bases left between them. The CDR3 contains 13 residues. As DNA, the CDR3 is TGCAGCGTTGAAGAAGGCGGGGGAAACACCATATATTTT. Its protein is CSVEEGGGNTIYF.

The rearrangement joins TRBV6-1 to TRBJ1-5; D is perhaps TRBD1 (6 bases). Germline CDR1 is MNHNS and CDR2 is SASEGT. The length of the CDR3 is 14 residues. With 1 base removed from V and 7 bases from J, the gap between germline ends came to 11 bases. The DNA of the CDR3 is TGTGCCAGCAGTGAAGGACAGGAACGACAGCCCCAGCATTTT. Protein: CASSEGQERQPQHF.

The CDR3 DNA reads TGCGCCAGCAGCGGTCGGGTAAGCGGGGAAGAGACCCAGTACTTC. Translation: CASSGRVSGEETQYF. The chain uses TRBV5-1 and TRBJ2-5; 7 bases are a match to TRBD2. Per germline, CDR1 SGHRS and CDR2 YFSETQ. The CDR3 loop spans 15 amino acids. V was pared by 4 bases and J by 3 bases, with 9 bases of the junction left unmatched.

The gene calls are TRBV9 and TRBJ1-5; TRBD1 aligns across 7 bases. The CDR3 runs 15 residues. V shed 3 bases, J shed 3 bases, and the junction held 6 bases outside the gene matches. CDR1 SGDLS and CDR2 YYNGEE come from the germline V gene. For the CDR3, the DNA is TGTGCCAGCAGCGAGACAGGGACTCACAATCAGCCCCAGCATTTT. Amino acid sequence: CASSETGTHNQPQHF.

This clone was seen only once. The chain employs TRBV7-2 and TRBJ2-7; TRBD1 matches at 7 bases. V trimming: 3 bases; J trimming: 3 bases; junction bases outside the gene matches: 5. Germline V gene data show CDR1 as SGHTA and CDR2 as FQGNSA. The CDR3 length is 14 residues. This chain's CDR3 is CASSFWDSLYEQYF. CDR3 sequence (DNA): TGTGCCAGCAGCTTCTGGGACAGCCTCTACGAGCAGTACTTC.

The V and J genes are TRBV11-3 and TRBJ2-1; 9 nucleotides match TRBD1. CDR1 is SGHNT and CDR2 is YENEEA in the germline V gene. Trimming removed 3 bases from V and 5 bases from J; junction bases left unmatched: 2. The CDR3 runs 14 residues. CDR3 coding DNA: TGTGCCAGCAGCTTGACAGGGGGTCACAATGAGCAGTTCTTC. It yields the protein CASSLTGGHNEQFF.

The rearrangement joins TRBV5-6 to TRBJ1-3; TRBD1 might be the D (6 bases). Between the trimmed V and J ends, which lost 7 bases and 3 bases, there was a span of 11 bases. The CDR3 runs to 13 residues. Looked up from germline, CDR1 is SGHDT and CDR2 is YYEEEE. CDR3 sequence (DNA): TGTGCCAGCGCCCAGGGGCTTGGAAACACCATATATTTT. Its protein is CASAQGLGNTIYF.

The chain couples TRBV4-1 to TRBJ2-3; the D gene is possibly TRBD1 (6 bases). Germline CDR1 is MGHRA and CDR2 is YSYEKL. CDR3 length: 15 residues. V was trimmed by 3 bases and J by 2 bases, leaving 12 bases between them. The CDR3 coding sequence is TGCGCCAGCAGCCATATTACAGGGTCCACAGATACGCAGTATTTT. This codes for CASSHITGSTDTQYF.

The chain uses TRBV28 and TRBJ2-2; D is unresolved. Germline loops: CDR1 MDHEN, CDR2 SYDVKM. CDR3 length: 13 residues. With 2 bases removed from V and 5 bases from J, the gap between germline ends came to 6 bases. For the CDR3, the DNA is TGTGCCAGCAGTTTAATTAGTACCGGGGAGCTGTTTTTT. Amino acid sequence: CASSLISTGELFF.

The V gene is TRBV7-6, the J gene TRBJ2-1, with TRBD2 matching 7 bases. Germline-derived CDR1 and CDR2 are SGHVS and FNYEAQ. The length of the CDR3 is 15 residues. V dropped 5 bases and J dropped 5; count of bases not matched to a gene: 9. The CDR3 bases are TGTGCCAGCAGCCAGCCAGGGCTAGCGGACAATGAGCAGTTCTTC. This encodes CASSQPGLADNEQFF.

The chain has TRBV6-6 and TRBJ2-2; D perhaps matches TRBD1 (5 bases). The V gene's germline CDR1 is MNHNY and CDR2 SVGAGI (reference sequence). Between the trimmed V and J ends, which lost 7 bases and 4 bases, there was a span of 13 bases. The length of the CDR3 is 14 residues. Written as DNA, the CDR3 is TGTGCCAGCATGGGCAGGGTCGGCACCGGGGAGCTGTTTTTT. Translated, it gives CASMGRVGTGELFF.

The V call is TRBV11-2, the J call TRBJ1-1; TRBD1 aligns across 12 bases. J gave up 3 bases and V 2 bases, and 10 bases lay outside the gene matches. Germline lookup yields CDR1 SGHAT and CDR2 FQNNGV. The CDR3 is 18 residues long. The CDR3 DNA is TGTGCCAGCAGCTTAATCCCGGGACAGGGGGCGGGTGACACTGAAGCTTTCTTT. Translating gives CASSLIPGQGAGDTEAFF.

A single count supports this clone. The chain recombines TRBV6-5 with TRBJ1-2; 7 bases fit TRBD1. Trimming removed 0 bases from V and 2 bases from J; junction bases left unmatched: 3. Germline CDR1 is MNHEY and CDR2 is SVGAGI. This CDR3 has 15 amino acids. The DNA of the CDR3 is TGTGCCAGCAGTTACTCGTTACAGGGGAACTATGGCTACACCTTC. Its protein is CASSYSLQGNYGYTF.

The chain combines TRBV5-1 with TRBJ2-2; the D gene is possibly TRBD2 (5 bases). V was shortened by 3 bases and J by 1 base, with 10 bases between the two germline ends. Germline V CDR1 and CDR2: SGHRS, YFSETQ. The CDR3 has 15 amino acids. CDR3 in DNA: TGCGCCAGCAGCTGGACTTCGATGAACACCGGGGAGCTGTTTTTT. Translated, it gives CASSWTSMNTGELFF. The full variable domain, rest sourced from reference TRBV5-1 and TRBJ2-2, is KAGVTQTPRYLIKTRGQQVTLSCSPISGHRSVSWYQQTPGQGLQFLFEYFSETQRNKGNFPGRFSGRQFSNSRSEMNVSTLELGDSALYLCASSWTSMNTGELFFGEGSRLTVL.

The J gene is TRBJ2-5, the V gene TRBV11-2; D is perhaps TRBD1 (5 bases). Germline CDR1 is SGHAT and CDR2 is FQNNGV. Trimming left V 3 bases short and J 2 bases short, with 22 bases between. This CDR3 spans 18 amino acids. The CDR3 protein is CASSLGSAMVGVQETQYF. The CDR3 DNA reads TGTGCCAGCAGCTTGGGGTCCGCGATGGTAGGGGTGCAAGAGACCCAGTACTTC.

This chain connects TRBV7-6 to TRBJ2-3, with a weak D call TRBD1 (6 bases). This CDR3 has 15 residues. Looked up from germline, CDR1 is SGHVS and CDR2 is FNYEAQ. The ends were cut back, 3 bases at V and 1 base at J, with 11 bases in the middle. CDR3 coding DNA: TGTGCCAGCAGCTTCGAACAGGGACGCACAGATACGCAGTATTTT. This encodes CASSFEQGRTDTQYF.

This clone showed up just once. The genes are TRBV7-6 and TRBJ1-5; no clear D. Looked up from germline, CDR1 is SGHVS and CDR2 is FNYEAQ. The CDR3 runs 14 residues. The V gene lost 1 base and the J gene lost 7 bases, with 11 bases spanning the gap. The chain's CDR3 is CASSLEAAGQPQHF. The CDR3, as DNA: TGTGCCAGCAGCTTAGAGGCCGCCGGGCAGCCCCAGCATTTT.

The V call is TRBV5-1, the J call TRBJ1-4, with D possibly matching TRBD1 (5 bases). V lost 0 bases, J lost 10 bases, and 16 bases lay in between. This CDR3 is 15 amino acids long. Germline V gene sequence: CDR1 SGHRS, CDR2 YFSETQ. CDR3 region: CASSLEAAGPGKLFF. CDR3 nucleotides: TGCGCCAGCAGCTTGGAGGCGGCGGGACCTGGAAAACTGTTTTTT.

The chain joins TRBV19 to TRBJ1-5; TRBD1 is a possible D gene (6 bases). Trimming cost V 0 bases and J 5 bases, with 20 bases left between them. This CDR3 region has 18 residues. CDR1 LNHDA and CDR2 SQIVND come from the germline V gene (reference sequence). The CDR3 coding sequence is TGTGCCAGTAGTATAGACCCGGGGAACAGGGCTAGGTATCAGCCCCAGCATTTT. It yields the protein CASSIDPGNRARYQPQHF.